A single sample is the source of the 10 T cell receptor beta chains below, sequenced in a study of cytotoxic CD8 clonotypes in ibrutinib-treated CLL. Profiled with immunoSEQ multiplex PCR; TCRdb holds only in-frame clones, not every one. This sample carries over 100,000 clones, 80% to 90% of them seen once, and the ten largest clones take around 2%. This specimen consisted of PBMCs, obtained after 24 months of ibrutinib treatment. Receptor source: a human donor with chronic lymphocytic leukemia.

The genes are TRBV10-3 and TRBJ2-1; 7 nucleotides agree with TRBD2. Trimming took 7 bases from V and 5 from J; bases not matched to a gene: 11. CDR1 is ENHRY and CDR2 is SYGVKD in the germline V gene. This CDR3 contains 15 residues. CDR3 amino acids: CAIKTGQRGHNEQFF. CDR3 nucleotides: TGTGCCATCAAGACTGGCCAGCGGGGCCACAATGAGCAGTTCTTC.

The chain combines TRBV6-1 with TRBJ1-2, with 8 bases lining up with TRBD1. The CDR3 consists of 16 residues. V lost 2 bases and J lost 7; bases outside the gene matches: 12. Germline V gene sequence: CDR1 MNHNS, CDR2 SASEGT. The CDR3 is CASSETFRTGLFGYTF. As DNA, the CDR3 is TGTGCCAGCAGTGAAACTTTTAGGACAGGGCTTTTTGGCTACACCTTC.

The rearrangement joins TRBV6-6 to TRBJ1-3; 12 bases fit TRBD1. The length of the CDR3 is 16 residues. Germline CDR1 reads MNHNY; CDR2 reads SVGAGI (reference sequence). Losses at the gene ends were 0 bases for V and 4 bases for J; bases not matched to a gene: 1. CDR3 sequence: CASSYSGQGAGNTIYF. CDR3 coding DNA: TGTGCCAGCAGTTACTCGGGACAGGGGGCGGGAAACACCATATATTTT.

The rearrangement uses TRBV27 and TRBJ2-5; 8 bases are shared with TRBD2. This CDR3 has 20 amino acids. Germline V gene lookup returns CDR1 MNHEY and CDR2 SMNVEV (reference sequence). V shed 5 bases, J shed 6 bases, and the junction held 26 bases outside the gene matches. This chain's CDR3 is CASSPQIPNSGAGSRQTQYF. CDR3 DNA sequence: TGTGCCAGCAGTCCCCAAATACCGAATAGCGGGGCCGGTTCTCGGCAGACCCAGTACTTC.

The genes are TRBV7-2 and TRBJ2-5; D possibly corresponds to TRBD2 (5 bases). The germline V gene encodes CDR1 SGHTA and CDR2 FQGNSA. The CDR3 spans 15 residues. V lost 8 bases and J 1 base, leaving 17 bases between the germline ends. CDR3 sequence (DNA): TGTGCCAGCCTGTCTTGGGGAGCGGTCCAAGAGACCCAGTACTTC. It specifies CASLSWGAVQETQYF.

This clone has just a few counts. CDR3 in amino acids: CASTDRPDTQYF. DNA of the CDR3: TGTGCCAGCACCGACCGGCCAGATACGCAGTATTTT. The V gene is TRBV10-3, the J gene TRBJ2-3; D not resolved. This CDR3 is 12 amino acids long. Germline V lookup: CDR1 ENHRY, CDR2 SYGVKD. Trimming stripped 10 bases from V and 4 bases from J, with 12 bases between.

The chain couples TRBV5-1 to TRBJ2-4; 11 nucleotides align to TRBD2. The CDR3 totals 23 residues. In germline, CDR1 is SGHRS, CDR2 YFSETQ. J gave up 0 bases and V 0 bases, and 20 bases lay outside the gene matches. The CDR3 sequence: CASSLAAGGGRLAGTLAKNIQYF. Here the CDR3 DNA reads TGCGCCAGCAGCTTGGCCGCGGGTGGAGGGAGACTAGCGGGGACATTAGCCAAAAACATTCAGTACTTC.

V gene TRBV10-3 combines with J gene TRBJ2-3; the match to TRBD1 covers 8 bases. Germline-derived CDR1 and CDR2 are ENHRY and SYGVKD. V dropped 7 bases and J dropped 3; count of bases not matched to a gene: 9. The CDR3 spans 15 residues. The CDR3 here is CAITQGAGGTDTQYF. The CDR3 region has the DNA TGTGCCATCACCCAGGGGGCAGGGGGGACAGATACGCAGTATTTT.

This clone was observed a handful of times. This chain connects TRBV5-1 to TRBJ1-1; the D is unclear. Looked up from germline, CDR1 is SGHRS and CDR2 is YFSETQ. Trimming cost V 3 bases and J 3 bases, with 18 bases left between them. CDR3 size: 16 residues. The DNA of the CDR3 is TGCGCCAGCAGCTCGAAGGGAGGGTCCGCCGACACTGAAGCTTTCTTT. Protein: CASSSKGGSADTEAFF.

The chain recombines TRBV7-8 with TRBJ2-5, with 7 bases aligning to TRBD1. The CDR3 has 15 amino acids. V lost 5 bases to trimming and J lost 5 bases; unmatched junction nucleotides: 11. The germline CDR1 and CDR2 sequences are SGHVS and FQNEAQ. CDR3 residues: CASSRDSQRWETQYF. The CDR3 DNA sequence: TGTGCCAGCAGCCGGGACAGCCAGCGTTGGGAGACCCAGTACTTC. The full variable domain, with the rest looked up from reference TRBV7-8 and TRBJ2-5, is GAGVSQSPRYKVAKRGQDVALRCDPISGHVSLFWYQQALGQGPEFLTYFQNEAQLDKSGLPSDRFFAERPEGSVSTLKIQRTQQEDSAVYLCASSRDSQRWETQYFGPGTRLLVL.